One and the same sample provided the 30 T cell receptor beta chains below, sequenced in a study of shared clonotypes between healthy human individuals. Sequenced by immunoSEQ multiplex PCR; TCRdb stores in-frame clones only, minus some. The sample has about 2,500,000 clones; approximately 90% are singletons. Sequencing input: naive CD4+ T cells sorted from blood. Subset specified: CD45RA+ positively selected. Receptors were obtained from a man aged 18 to 29 in good health.

The CDR3 loop is CASSRGWQGPYEQYF. CDR3 DNA sequence: TGTGCCAGCAGCCGCGGGTGGCAGGGCCCCTACGAGCAGTACTTC. The V call is TRBV7-9, the J call TRBJ2-5; D might be TRBD1 or TRBD2, each matching 5 bases. The end of the DNA fits TRBJ2-7 better, so the J call may be wrong. There are 15 residues in the CDR3. Germline V gene sequence: CDR1 SEHNR, CDR2 FQNEAQ (reference sequence).

The chain joins TRBV2 to TRBJ1-1, with 7 bases identical to TRBD1. V dropped 4 bases and J dropped 4; count of bases not matched to a gene: 3. The CDR3 runs 13 residues. Germline V gene lookup returns CDR1 SNHLY and CDR2 FYNNEI. This CDR3 reads CASSAEGATEAFF. The CDR3 region has the DNA TGTGCCAGCAGTGCTGAGGGGGCCACTGAAGCTTTCTTT. Looking up the rest from reference TRBV2 and TRBJ1-1 gives the full variable domain: EPEVTQTPSHQVTQMGQEVILRCVPISNHLYFYWYRQILGQKVEFLVSFYNNEISEKSEIFDDQFSVERPDGSNFTLKIRSTKLEDSAMYFCASSAEGATEAFFGQGTRLTVV.

The V and J genes are TRBV12-5 and TRBJ1-2; a weak D match, TRBD1 (5 bases). The CDR3 spans 18 residues. The germline V and J ends were trimmed by 3 bases and 2 bases, with 22 bases remaining between them. CDR1 is LGHNT, CDR2 FRNRAP, per germline. CDR3 residues: CASGLYQETVGENYGYTF. The CDR3 DNA is TGTGCTAGTGGTTTATACCAGGAGACAGTAGGGGAGAACTATGGCTACACCTTC.

The chain recombines TRBV5-1 with TRBJ2-5; D remains ambiguous. Trimming shortened V by 4 bases and J by 2 bases, and 9 bases separated the two germline ends. CDR1 and CDR2 (germline): SGHRS, YFSETQ. The CDR3 loop spans 13 amino acids. CDR3: CASSRNRQETQYF. CDR3 DNA sequence: TGCGCCAGCAGCCGTAACAGACAAGAGACCCAGTACTTC.

The rearrangement links TRBV6-5 to TRBJ1-1; D unresolved. The germline V and J ends were trimmed by 2 bases and 3 bases, with 13 bases remaining between them. Germline V gene lookup returns CDR1 MNHEY and CDR2 SVGAGI. The length of the CDR3 is 15 residues. Written as DNA, the CDR3 is TGTGCCAGCAGTTACATACCGACGAGGGACACTGAAGCTTTCTTT. Translation gives CASSYIPTRDTEAFF.

The chain carries TRBV19 and TRBJ1-2; D unclear. V shed 6 bases and J shed 1 base, with 21 bases lying between them. Germline-derived CDR1 and CDR2 are LNHDA and SQIVND (reference sequence). The CDR3 spans 17 residues. In DNA form, the CDR3 reads TGTGCCAGTAGAACCCATCTTGGCTTACGGGATAACTATGGCTACACCTTC. Protein product: CASRTHLGLRDNYGYTF.

This chain uses TRBV19 with TRBJ1-1; D is unclear. Germline assignment: CDR1 LNHDA and CDR2 SQIVND (reference sequence). The V gene lost 3 bases and the J gene lost 1 base, with 9 bases spanning the gap. The CDR3 runs to 14 residues. The CDR3 DNA is TGTGCCAGTAGTATTAGCTGGTCGAACACTGAAGCTTTCTTT. Translating it yields CASSISWSNTEAFF.

The chain links TRBV7-9 to TRBJ1-1; the D gene is possibly TRBD1 (6 bases). The CDR3 is 13 amino acids. Germline assignment: CDR1 SEHNR and CDR2 FQNEAQ (reference sequence). V gave up 5 bases and J gave up 6 bases, with 13 bases separating them. CDR3 in amino acids: CASSIRDNPEAFF. The CDR3 DNA follows: TGTGCCAGCAGCATCCGGGACAACCCTGAAGCTTTCTTT.

This chain links TRBV7-8 with TRBJ2-2; 15 bases match TRBD2. Unmatched junction bases numbered 15, after V lost 1 base and J lost 9 bases. CDR3 size: 20 residues. Germline CDR1 reads SGHVS; CDR2 reads FQNEAQ. The CDR3 is CASSLEGSGTSGGFSRELFF. The CDR3 DNA follows: TGTGCCAGCAGCTTAGAAGGTTCTGGGACTAGCGGGGGGTTCAGCCGGGAGCTGTTTTTT.

In DNA form, the CDR3 reads TGTGCCAGCGGGGGGCTAGCGCTCTACGAGCAGTACTTC. It specifies CASGGLALYEQYF. The chain is built from TRBV7-2 and TRBJ2-7; D may match TRBD1 or TRBD2 (6 bases each). V shed 8 bases and J shed 3 bases, with 14 bases lying between them. The CDR3 covers 13 residues. CDR1 and CDR2 (germline): SGHTA, FQGNSA. Combining the CDR3 with reference TRBV7-2 and TRBJ2-7 gives the whole variable domain GAGVSQSPSNKVTEKGKDVELRCDPISGHTALYWYRQSLGQGLEFLIYFQGNSAPDKSGLPSDRFSAERTGGSVSTLTIQRTQQEDSAVYLCASGGLALYEQYFGPGTRLTVT.

In regard to this clone: The same CDR3 also results from other DNA sequences found in this sample. The rearrangement links TRBV6-1 to TRBJ1-6; no clear D gene. CDR1 is MNHNS and CDR2 is SASEGT in the germline V gene. V lost 1 base and J 10 bases, leaving 2 bases between the germline ends. The CDR3 has 11 residues. The chain's CDR3 is CASSEDSPLHF. As DNA, the CDR3 is TGTGCCAGCAGTGAAGACTCACCCCTCCACTTT.

The chain has TRBV28 and TRBJ1-1; 9 bases match TRBD1. With 8 bases clipped from V and 4 bases from J, the junction kept 2 bases outside the gene matches. This CDR3 has 12 residues. Germline-derived CDR1 and CDR2 are MDHEN and SYDVKM. CDR3 nucleotide sequence: TGTGCCAGCGGACAGGGGTCCACTGAAGCTTTCTTT. Amino acids: CASGQGSTEAFF.

The chain links TRBV19 to TRBJ2-3, with D possibly being TRBD1 (5 bases). CDR1 and CDR2 from the germline V gene are LNHDA and SQIVND (reference sequence). The germline V and J ends were trimmed by 1 base and 2 bases, with 13 bases remaining between them. The CDR3 runs to 16 residues. The CDR3 is CASSIGAGLFTDTQYF. The CDR3 DNA reads as TGTGCCAGTAGTATAGGGGCAGGGTTATTCACAGATACGCAGTATTTT. Filled out from reference TRBV19 and TRBJ2-3, the complete variable domain reads DGGITQSPKYLFRKEGQNVTLSCEQNLNHDAMYWYRQDPGQGLRLIYYSQIVNDFQKGDIAEGYSVSREKKESFPLTVTSAQKNPTAFYLCASSIGAGLFTDTQYFGPGTRLTVL.

This clone occurred once. The sample holds other DNA sequences that translate to the same CDR3. V is TRBV9 and J is TRBJ2-5; D not certain. The CDR3 extends over 14 amino acids. Germline V gene lookup returns CDR1 SGDLS and CDR2 YYNGEE. The V gene lost 0 bases and the J gene lost 4 bases, with 10 bases spanning the gap. The CDR3 spells CASSVGVDRETQYF. The CDR3 DNA follows: TGTGCCAGCAGCGTAGGCGTAGACCGAGAGACCCAGTACTTC. Full variable domain (remainder filled in from reference TRBV9 and TRBJ2-5): DSGVTQTPKHLITATGQRVTLRCSPRSGDLSVYWYQQSLDQGLQFLIQYYNGEERAKGNILERFSAQQFPDLHSELNLSSLELGDSALYFCASSVGVDRETQYFGPGTRLLVL.

This chain links TRBV7-9 with TRBJ2-2; D is ambiguous. The CDR3 covers 14 residues. V was shortened by 7 bases and J by 2 bases, with 11 bases between the two germline ends. Germline values: CDR1 SEHNR, CDR2 FQNEAQ (reference sequence). In nucleotides, the CDR3 is TGTGCCAGCACAGAATTGAGTAACACCGGGGAGCTGTTTTTT. It codes for CASTELSNTGELFF.

V and J are TRBV4-1 and TRBJ2-5, with TRBD2 matching over 9 bases. This CDR3 comprises 14 residues. V shed 0 bases, J shed 7 bases, and the junction held 3 bases outside the gene matches. The germline V gene encodes CDR1 MGHRA and CDR2 YSYEKL. The CDR3, as DNA: TGCGCCAGCAGCCAAGAGACTAGCGGAGGGACCCAGTACTTC. Its protein is CASSQETSGGTQYF.

This clone was observed a handful of times. V and J are TRBV6-6 and TRBJ1-6, with D maybe TRBD1 (5 bases). Germline lookup yields CDR1 MNHNY and CDR2 SVGAGI (reference sequence). This CDR3 spans 13 amino acids. V was pared by 5 bases and J by 8 bases, with 10 bases between. As DNA, the CDR3 is TGTGCCAGCAGTGGGGCGAGCTATTCACCCCTCCACTTT. This encodes CASSGASYSPLHF.

The rearrangement links TRBV15 to TRBJ2-1; 7 bases fit TRBD2. V was pared by 5 bases and J by 9 bases, with 10 bases of the junction left unmatched. The CDR3 runs 14 residues. Germline assignment: CDR1 LNHNV and CDR2 YYDKDF (reference sequence). The CDR3 sequence is CATSALRERAEQFF. CDR3 DNA sequence: TGTGCCACCAGCGCCTTGCGGGAGAGGGCTGAGCAGTTCTTC. The variable domain in full, with the rest retrieved from reference TRBV15 and TRBJ2-1, is DAMVIQNPRYQVTQFGKPVTLSCSQTLNHNVMYWYQQKSSQAPKLLFHYYDKDFNNEADTPDNFQSRRPNTSFCFLDIRSPGLGDTAMYLCATSALRERAEQFFGPGTRLTVL.

The V call is TRBV11-2, the J call TRBJ2-7; 8 nucleotides agree with TRBD2. V gave up 1 base and J gave up 5 bases; unmatched junction bases: 10. The CDR3 has 16 amino acids. In germline, CDR1 is SGHAT, CDR2 FQNNGV. The CDR3 loop is CASSLALGGGTNEQYF. The CDR3 nucleotides read TGTGCCAGCAGCTTAGCCCTCGGGGGGGGAACCAACGAGCAGTACTTC.

The gene calls are TRBV6-9 and TRBJ2-3; TRBD2 agrees at 9 bases. Germline loops: CDR1 MNHGY, CDR2 SVAAGI. This CDR3 has 17 amino acids. V shed 1 base, J shed 2 bases, and the junction held 7 bases outside the gene matches. For the CDR3, the DNA is TGTGCCAGCAGTTATTTGCGGACTAGCGCGAACACAGATACGCAGTATTTT. Its translation: CASSYLRTSANTDTQYF.

The rearrangement joins TRBV7-2 to TRBJ2-1; 7 bases map to TRBD2. CDR1 is SGHTA and CDR2 is FQGNSA in the germline V gene. The CDR3 runs to 19 residues. Losses at the gene ends were 5 bases for V and 0 bases for J; bases not matched to a gene: 16. The CDR3 reads CASSLRADLAVSSYNEQFF. The CDR3 nucleotides read TGTGCCAGCAGCCTCCGGGCTGACCTAGCGGTAAGCTCCTACAATGAGCAGTTCTTC.

The chain combines TRBV10-3 with TRBJ1-2; 7 nucleotides agree with TRBD1. V shed 6 bases and J 8 bases; nucleotides not matched to a gene: 6. Germline loops: CDR1 ENHRY, CDR2 SYGVKD. This CDR3 is built from 12 residues. The chain's CDR3 is CAISLQGRGYTF. The CDR3 coding sequence is TGTGCCATCAGCTTACAGGGGAGAGGCTACACCTTC.

This chain uses TRBV19 with TRBJ1-5; D is unclear. The CDR3 length is 15 residues. Trimming took 3 bases from V and 3 from J, leaving 12 bases between them. The germline CDR1 and CDR2 sequences are LNHDA and SQIVND (reference sequence). The CDR3 sequence is CASSIYNGNNQPQHF. CDR3 bases: TGTGCCAGTAGTATTTATAACGGTAACAATCAGCCCCAGCATTTT.

This clone was seen just once. V and J are TRBV4-1 and TRBJ2-3; 9 bases map to TRBD1. This CDR3 has 16 amino acids. The germline gives CDR1 MGHRA, CDR2 YSYEKL. V lost 3 bases to trimming and J lost 4 bases; unmatched junction nucleotides: 8. CDR3 nucleotide sequence: TGCGCCAGCAGCCACGTGGCACAGGGGGCCGCAGATACGCAGTATTTT. It is translated as CASSHVAQGAADTQYF.

This rearrangement joins TRBV6-1 to TRBJ2-7, with D maybe TRBD2 (5 bases). Germline V gene data show CDR1 as MNHNS and CDR2 as SASEGT. The CDR3 covers 14 residues. V gave up 2 bases and J gave up 4 bases, with 12 bases separating them. The CDR3 is CASSESPGWYEQYF. The DNA for the CDR3 is TGTGCCAGCAGTGAATCCCCGGGGTGGTACGAGCAGTACTTC.

This clone showed up just once. At the DNA level, this CDR3 is encoded by other sequences in the same sample as well. The chain is built from TRBV5-1 and TRBJ2-3; D could derive from TRBD1 or TRBD2 (5 bases each). V lost 4 bases to trimming and J lost 0 bases, with 9 bases between them. Germline CDR1 is SGHRS and CDR2 is YFSETQ. The CDR3 contains 14 residues. The CDR3 here is CASSPGDSTDTQYF. CDR3 nucleotides: TGCGCCAGCAGCCCCGGGGACAGCACAGATACGCAGTATTTT.

The chain has TRBV5-4 and TRBJ2-7, with 7 bases identical to TRBD1. This CDR3 is 15 amino acids long. Trimming removed 2 bases from V and 1 base from J; junction bases left unmatched: 6. Germline loops: CDR1 SGHNT, CDR2 YYREEE (reference sequence). CDR3: CASSLRQGWSYEQYF. CDR3 bases: TGTGCCAGCAGCTTACGACAGGGATGGTCCTACGAGCAGTACTTC.

V gene TRBV7-9 combines with J gene TRBJ2-2; 7 nucleotides align to TRBD1. Germline lookup yields CDR1 SEHNR and CDR2 FQNEAQ (reference sequence). The V gene end was trimmed by 5 bases and the J gene end by 5 bases; junction bases not matched to a gene: 8. The CDR3 totals 15 residues. CDR3 loop: CASSGRGTWTGELFF. CDR3 nucleotide sequence: TGTGCCAGCAGCGGCAGGGGGACGTGGACCGGGGAGCTGTTTTTT.

The sample holds one count of this clone. The rearrangement uses TRBV28 and TRBJ2-7; D ambiguous. There are 14 residues in the CDR3. Germline V gene sequence: CDR1 MDHEN, CDR2 SYDVKM. Trimming cost V 5 bases and J 2 bases, with 13 bases left between them. CDR3 region: CASSEGPTPYEQYF. Written as DNA, the CDR3 is TGTGCCAGCAGTGAAGGGCCTACCCCCTACGAGCAGTACTTC. Full variable domain (missing parts from reference TRBV28 and TRBJ2-7): DVKVTQSSRYLVKRTGEKVFLECVQDMDHENMFWYRQDPGLGLRLIYFSYDVKMKEKGDIPEGYSVSREKKERFSLILESASTNQTSMYLCASSEGPTPYEQYFGPGTRLTVT.

The chain uses TRBV19 and TRBJ1-2; maybe TRBD1 (5 bases). V lost 4 bases to trimming and J lost 5 bases, with 20 bases between them. CDR1 and CDR2 (germline): LNHDA, SQIVND (reference sequence). The CDR3 has 16 amino acids. The CDR3: CASSRDPGLTIYGYTF. The CDR3, as DNA: TGTGCCAGTAGTAGAGACCCGGGACTTACCATTTATGGCTACACCTTC.